This T cell receptor (beta chain) was profiled in a study of cytomegalovirus exposure and HLA in healthy donors. Both 60 Vbeta primers and 13 Jbeta primers went into the PCR. TCRdb keeps only in-frame clones here, not all; method: immunoSEQ multiplex PCR. The top ten hold 12% of the sample, which has 35,000 to 45,000 clones, under 70% seen once. The study, taken as a whole, reports: Some TCR beta chains (roughly 150 of them) were listed as cytomegalovirus-associated.

The V gene lost 0 bases and the J gene lost 2 bases, with 17 bases spanning the gap. There are 16 residues in the CDR3. Germline V lookup: CDR1 GTSNPN, CDR2 SVGIG (reference sequence). Details on this clone: The target antigen is unknown.

V is TRBV30 and J is TRBJ2-7; possibly TRBD2 for D (6 bases). The source of this sequence is a man in his sixties in good health and CMV-seropositive. Sample: PBMCs. CDR3 sequence: CAWSVRGRWRAYEQYF. CDR3 nucleotides: TGTGCCTGGAGTGTTCGGGGACGGTGGAGGGCCTACGAGCAGTACTTC.